This T cell receptor (beta chain) comes out of a study of cytomegalovirus exposure and HLA in healthy donors (dated by TCRdb to about 2017). With regard to the full study: According to a later analysis, one platform produced both the approximately 110 validation repertoires and the 670 or so repertoires of the first cohort. To predict cytomegalovirus infection status, the study combined high-throughput TCR immunosequencing, statistical association of individual TCRs with disease status, and machine learning. In addition to the first cohort of around 670 subjects, a separate validation cohort of about 120 different subjects was used. The study aimed to test whether signatures of past pathogen exposure could be identified by cataloging public T cell receptors. What the study reported, not specific to this receptor: A few of the identified cytomegalovirus-associated TCR beta chains were confirmed in vitro to be specific for cytomegalovirus antigens. The study listed over 150 TCR beta chains as associated with cytomegalovirus. In both the original and validation cohorts, the classifier was reported to diagnose cytomegalovirus status with high specificity and sensitivity. The validation cohort had no HLA typing available for a later analysis, so co-occurrence within that cohort was assessed over all 120 or so repertoires. A later analysis found that TCRs clustered in the first cohort also tended to co-occur in the roughly 120 validation repertoires, with more than 90% of cluster scores above 0. Across donors, most TCR sequences were observed very rarely, whereas some public TCRs were present in many individuals. It was suggested by the authors that the approach could potentially be generalized to other disease states and immunological phenotypes.

This clone was counted a single time. The antigen this receptor binds is unknown. No base qualities exist here, and no much larger clone lies one base off it. The donors belonged to the validation cohort of over a hundred subjects, which was separate from the approximately 610-subject first cohort. Measured from the cysteine to the phenylalanine, the CDR3 is 16 residues long. Just CDR3 DNA is preserved here, 48 bases in frame from base 1. The library was built by means of the immunoSEQ multiplex PCR assay. The authors' analysis ran thus. A statistical classification framework was built to diagnose cytomegalovirus status from the catalog of TCR beta chain sequences. Entries here come from immuneACCESS through TCRdb and include only in-frame sequences with V and J called. Some clones fail to appear in such tables; in the studies checked, an unresolved V gene covers under half of the shortfall, and the cause of the remainder is unknown. V and J calls and clone size are given by that table; D and trimming were obtained from the DNA. Counted in this sample were 100,000 to 150,000 clones; more than 75% of them appeared once. Together, the top ten hold 2.1% of the sample.

The V and J genes are TRBV12-1 and TRBJ2-1; TRBD2 is the table's D call, not checked against the DNA. TRBV12-1 has pseudogene status. Source material: PBMCs. The receptor comes from a woman aged 25 to 45 in good health and CMV-seronegative. CDR3 loop: CASSPRLAGGPSEQFF. The DNA is as follows: TGTGCCAGCAGCCCACGACTAGCGGGGGGGCCGAGTGAGCAGTTCTTC.